These 21 T cell receptor beta chains were sequenced from one sample in a study of cytomegalovirus exposure and HLA in healthy donors. PCR was performed using 60 Vbeta and 13 Jbeta primers. Only in-frame clones appear in the TCRdb table, and some are missing; sequencing was by immunoSEQ multiplex PCR. The sample has a few hundred thousand clones, approximately 82% seen once. Specimen: PBMCs. The origin of the receptors is a woman aged 55-70 years in good health and CMV-seropositive.

The chain is built from TRBV11-2 and TRBJ1-1; no clear D gene. Germline CDR1 SGHAT, CDR2 FQNNGV. The CDR3 is 13 amino acids. Trimming removed 2 bases at V and 3 bases at J, with 7 bases between. CDR3 DNA sequence: TGTGCCAGCAGCTTACCCGGGTACACTGAAGCTTTCTTT. Its protein is CASSLPGYTEAFF.

The rearrangement uses TRBV4-2 and TRBJ2-7, with D unresolved. The germline V gene has CDR1 LGHNA and CDR2 YNFKEQ. This CDR3 has 14 amino acids. The V end was cut by 0 bases, the J end by 2 bases, with 8 bases between. The CDR3 loop reads CASSQEQVAYEQYF. CDR3 in DNA: TGTGCCAGCAGCCAAGAGCAAGTAGCCTACGAGCAGTACTTC.

The V and J genes are TRBV10-3 and TRBJ2-7, with 9 positions matching TRBD1. The CDR3 runs 16 residues. V lost 4 bases, J lost 0 bases, and 7 bases stayed unmatched. Looked up from germline, CDR1 is ENHRY and CDR2 is SYGVKD. The CDR3 DNA reads as TGTGCCATCAGTGTCTCCGGGACAGGGAGCTCCTACGAGCAGTACTTC. It codes for CAISVSGTGSSYEQYF.

V gene TRBV9 combines with J gene TRBJ2-1; D is possibly TRBD2 (6 bases). This CDR3 contains 16 residues. The germline CDR1 and CDR2 sequences are SGDLS and YYNGEE. V was shortened by 3 bases and J by 0 bases, with 13 bases between the two germline ends. CDR3 loop: CASSGRDLSSYNEQFF. DNA for the CDR3: TGTGCCAGCAGCGGCCGGGACTTAAGCTCCTACAATGAGCAGTTCTTC. Supplemented by reference TRBV9 and TRBJ2-1, the full variable domain reads DSGVTQTPKHLITATGQRVTLRCSPRSGDLSVYWYQQSLDQGLQFLIQYYNGEERAKGNILERFSAQQFPDLHSELNLSSLELGDSALYFCASSGRDLSSYNEQFFGPGTRLTVL.

The chain links TRBV11-2 to TRBJ2-3; no reliable D call. Looked up from germline, CDR1 is SGHAT and CDR2 is FQNNGV. CDR3 length equals 15 residues. Trimming took off 6 bases at V and 5 bases at J, with 18 bases between the two ends. DNA for the CDR3: TGTGCCAGCAGTGACTTGAGCAGATTGTTAGATACGCAGTATTTT. Translated, it gives CASSDLSRLLDTQYF.

The chain couples TRBV7-7 to TRBJ2-1, with D uncertain. CDR1 is SSHAT and CDR2 is FNYEAQ in the germline V gene (reference sequence). V was shortened by 3 bases and J by 5 bases, with 8 bases between the two germline ends. The CDR3 has 13 amino acids. The CDR3 sequence: CASSLVVHNEQFF. As DNA, the CDR3 is TGTGCCAGCAGCTTGGTAGTCCACAATGAGCAGTTCTTC.

This chain joins TRBV27 and TRBJ2-1; 7 nucleotides align to TRBD2. V lost 7 bases to trimming and J lost 3 bases; unmatched junction nucleotides: 9. This CDR3 comprises 15 residues. Germline V gives CDR1 MNHEY, CDR2 SMNVEV (reference sequence). CDR3 bases: TGTGCCAGCACCGCCGGGACTACTCTCTACAATGAGCAGTTCTTC. It is translated as CASTAGTTLYNEQFF.

J is TRBJ2-3 and V is TRBV6-1, with 8 bases identical to TRBD2. CDR1 MNHNS and CDR2 SASEGT come from the germline V gene. The CDR3 has 13 residues. Trimming took 8 bases from V and 3 from J; bases not matched to a gene: 4. CDR3 residues: CASRTSRTDTQYF. The CDR3 DNA is TGTGCCAGCCGGACTAGCAGGACAGATACGCAGTATTTT.

This chain uses TRBV2 with TRBJ2-1; TRBD1 aligns across 9 bases. Germline values: CDR1 SNHLY, CDR2 FYNNEI. Trimming at V came to 6 bases and at J to 4 bases, leaving 7 bases not matched to a gene. The CDR3 loop spans 15 amino acids. CDR3 DNA: TGTGCCAGCAGGACGGGACAGGGTTTTTACAATGAGCAGTTCTTC. This sequence encodes CASRTGQGFYNEQFF. The variable domain in full, completed from reference TRBV2 and TRBJ2-1, reads EPEVTQTPSHQVTQMGQEVILRCVPISNHLYFYWYRQILGQKVEFLVSFYNNEISEKSEIFDDQFSVERPDGSNFTLKIRSTKLEDSAMYFCASRTGQGFYNEQFFGPGTRLTVL.

The chain links TRBV30 to TRBJ2-5; 15 nucleotides match TRBD2. The trim removed 8 bases at V and 10 bases at J, leaving 5 bases unmatched. Germline CDR1 reads GTSNPN; CDR2 reads SVGIG (reference sequence). The CDR3 spans 12 residues. CDR3 in amino acids: CARTSGRGRQYF. In nucleotides, the CDR3 is TGTGCCCGGACTAGCGGGAGGGGCCGCCAGTACTTC.

This clone was detected only a few times. V and J are TRBV7-2 and TRBJ2-1; D perhaps matches TRBD2 (6 bases). Deletions cut 0 bases from V and 4 bases from J, with 10 bases between. Looked up from germline, CDR1 is SGHTA and CDR2 is FQGNSA. The CDR3 loop spans 15 amino acids. Written as DNA, the CDR3 is TGTGCCAGCAGCTTAGCCGGGGGATGGTACAATGAGCAGTTCTTC. Residues: CASSLAGGWYNEQFF.

The rearrangement links TRBV5-1 to TRBJ2-7; 9 bases agree with TRBD1. The CDR3 runs to 18 residues. V trimming: 3 bases; J trimming: 9 bases; junction bases outside the gene matches: 22. From germline, CDR1 is SGHRS and CDR2 YFSETQ. The CDR3 loop reads CASSSFLVRDREPARQYF. Written as DNA, the CDR3 is TGCGCCAGCAGCTCTTTCCTGGTCCGGGACAGGGAACCGGCGAGGCAGTACTTC.

This clone was picked up a small number of times. The rearrangement uses TRBV5-6 and TRBJ2-6; 7 nucleotides match TRBD1. Trimming at V came to 4 bases and at J to 2 bases, leaving 3 bases not matched to a gene. Germline V CDR1 and CDR2: SGHDT, YYEEEE. The CDR3 is made up of 15 amino acids. CDR3 nucleotide sequence: TGTGCCAGCAGCCAACAGGGGCCTGGGGCCAACGTCCTGACTTTC. Translating gives CASSQQGPGANVLTF. Full variable domain (outside the CDR3, taken from reference TRBV5-6 and TRBJ2-6): DAGVTQSPTHLIKTRGQQVTLRCSPKSGHDTVSWYQQALGQGPQFIFQYYEEEERQRGNFPDRFSGHQFPNYSSELNVNALLLGDSALYLCASSQQGPGANVLTFGAGSRLTVL.

The J gene is TRBJ2-1, the V gene TRBV5-1; D not resolved. Trimming took 2 bases from V and 0 from J, leaving 12 bases between them. This CDR3 is 16 amino acids long. CDR1 and CDR2 from the germline V gene are SGHRS and YFSETQ. This chain's CDR3 is CASSFPRLSSYNEQFF. The CDR3 DNA sequence: TGCGCCAGCAGCTTTCCCCGACTGAGCTCCTACAATGAGCAGTTCTTC.

The CDR3 protein is CASSPSGLTDTQYF. The DNA for the CDR3 is TGTGCCAGCAGCCCTAGCGGTCTCACAGATACGCAGTATTTT. The chain combines TRBV28 with TRBJ2-3; TRBD2 matches 7 bases. Germline lookup yields CDR1 MDHEN and CDR2 SYDVKM. Trimming cost V 6 bases and J 2 bases; bases outside gene matches: 5. This CDR3 contains 14 residues. The full variable domain, its missing parts supplied by reference TRBV28 and TRBJ2-3, is DVKVTQSSRYLVKRTGEKVFLECVQDMDHENMFWYRQDPGLGLRLIYFSYDVKMKEKGDIPEGYSVSREKKERFSLILESASTNQTSMYLCASSPSGLTDTQYFGPGTRLTVL.

This clone was observed once. CDR3: CASSQDGGLAGVQNEQFF. CDR3 bases: TGCGCCAGCAGCCAAGATGGGGGACTAGCGGGAGTACAGAATGAGCAGTTCTTC. J is TRBJ2-1 and V is TRBV4-1, with 14 bases matching TRBD2. Germline V gene lookup returns CDR1 MGHRA and CDR2 YSYEKL. Trimming took 0 bases from V and 7 from J; bases not matched to a gene: 8. The CDR3 contains 18 residues.

The V and J genes are TRBV15 and TRBJ1-4; 8 bases are shared with TRBD1. The trim removed 3 bases at V and 8 bases at J, leaving 11 bases unmatched. The CDR3 has 16 amino acids. Germline assignment: CDR1 LNHNV and CDR2 YYDKDF (reference sequence). The CDR3 sequence is CATSSRAGRQGEKLFF. CDR3 nucleotides: TGTGCCACCAGCAGCAGAGCAGGCCGACAGGGGGAAAAACTGTTTTTT. Variable domain in full (rest from reference TRBV15 and TRBJ1-4): DAMVIQNPRYQVTQFGKPVTLSCSQTLNHNVMYWYQQKSSQAPKLLFHYYDKDFNNEADTPDNFQSRRPNTSFCFLDIRSPGLGDTAMYLCATSSRAGRQGEKLFFGSGTQLSVL.

The chain has TRBV30 and TRBJ1-1, with D perhaps TRBD1 (6 bases). The CDR3 covers 13 residues. Germline loops: CDR1 GTSNPN, CDR2 SVGIG (reference sequence). V lost 4 bases, J lost 4 bases, and 13 bases lay in between. CDR3 DNA: TGTGCCTGGATCCACAGGGTGCCCACTGAAGCTTTCTTT. Its translation: CAWIHRVPTEAFF. The whole variable domain, remainder taken from reference TRBV30 and TRBJ1-1, is SQTIHQWPATLVQPVGSPLSLECTVEGTSNPNLYWYRQAAGRGLQLLFYSVGIGQISSEVPQNLSASRPQDRQFILSSKKLLLSDSGFYLCAWIHRVPTEAFFGQGTRLTVV.

This chain joins TRBV27 and TRBJ2-1; 11 bases line up with TRBD2. The V and J ends lost 5 bases and 6 bases, in that order; junction bases with no gene match: 9. Looked up from germline, CDR1 is MNHEY and CDR2 is SMNVEV (reference sequence). The CDR3 extends over 16 amino acids. CDR3 coding DNA: TGTGCCAGCAGTCCGACTAGCGGGGCAATCGCCAATGAGCAGTTCTTC. Its protein is CASSPTSGAIANEQFF.

This chain uses TRBV7-3 with TRBJ2-1; D might be TRBD1 (7 bases). The CDR3 length is 15 residues. Trimming removed 5 bases at V and 6 bases at J, with 17 bases between. Germline assignment: CDR1 SGHTA and CDR2 FQGTGA. DNA for the CDR3: TGTGCCAGCAGCAGGACAGGAGGGGGCTTCAATGAGCAGTTCTTC. This encodes CASSRTGGGFNEQFF. Full variable domain (remainder filled in from reference TRBV7-3 and TRBJ2-1): GAGVSQTPSNKVTEKGKYVELRCDPISGHTALYWYRQSLGQGPEFLIYFQGTGAADDSGLPNDRFFAVRPEGSVSTLKIQRTERGDSAVYLCASSRTGGGFNEQFFGPGTRLTVL.

V usage is TRBV11-2 and J usage is TRBJ1-2; possibly TRBD1 for D (5 bases). Trimming took off 5 bases at V and 6 bases at J, with 13 bases between the two ends. The germline CDR1 and CDR2 sequences are SGHAT and FQNNGV. CDR3 length equals 13 residues. In DNA form, the CDR3 reads TGTGCCAGCAGCCACGTGGGGCTGGATGGCTACACCTTC. Protein sequence: CASSHVGLDGYTF.